Below are 17 T cell receptor beta chains sequenced from a single sample in a study of blood T cell repertoires in COVID-19. Only in-frame clones appear in the TCRdb table, and some are missing; sequencing was by immunoSEQ multiplex PCR. The table includes some 210,000 clones, 75% to 90% detected once. The specimen sequenced was peripheral blood. Receptors originate from a man aged 55-75 years who had recovered from COVID-19.

The chain combines TRBV2 with TRBJ1-4, with no clear D. Germline V gene data show CDR1 as SNHLY and CDR2 as FYNNEI. CDR3 length equals 14 residues. The V and J ends lost 7 bases and 0 bases respectively, with 9 bases between them. CDR3 sequence: CASIRQTTNEKLFF. CDR3 in DNA: TGTGCCAGCATCCGCCAGACAACTAATGAAAAACTGTTTTTT.

This chain joins TRBV7-8 and TRBJ2-1; 13 nucleotides agree with TRBD2. Germline loops: CDR1 SGHVS, CDR2 FQNEAQ. The CDR3 sequence is 19 residues long. J gave up 0 bases and V 5 bases, and 10 bases lay outside the gene matches. CDR3 sequence: CASSVSPGLAGSSYNEQFF. The DNA for the CDR3 is TGTGCCAGCAGCGTATCACCGGGACTAGCGGGGAGCTCCTACAATGAGCAGTTCTTC.

This chain uses TRBV5-1 with TRBJ1-1; TRBD1 matches at 10 bases. The CDR3 sequence is 19 residues long. Trimming removed 0 bases from V and 0 bases from J; junction bases left unmatched: 11. In germline, CDR1 is SGHRS, CDR2 YFSETQ. Here the CDR3 reads CASSLGQGASVMMNTEAFF. CDR3 nucleotide sequence: TGCGCCAGCAGCTTGGGACAGGGGGCTTCCGTCATGATGAACACTGAAGCTTTCTTT. Drawing the rest from reference TRBV5-1 and TRBJ1-1, the complete variable domain is KAGVTQTPRYLIKTRGQQVTLSCSPISGHRSVSWYQQTPGQGLQFLFEYFSETQRNKGNFPGRFSGRQFSNSRSEMNVSTLELGDSALYLCASSLGQGASVMMNTEAFFGQGTRLTVV.

The rearrangement uses TRBV3-1 (or the pseudogene TRBV3-2) and TRBJ2-5, with a possible D match to TRBD2 (6 bases). The CDR3 covers 14 residues. V lost 2 bases, J lost 2 bases, and 9 bases lay in between. Germline V gene lookup returns CDR1 LGHDT and CDR2 YNNKEL (reference sequence). The CDR3 region has the DNA TGTGCCAGCAGCCAACGACGGGGGCAAGAGACCCAGTACTTC. Amino acids: CASSQRRGQETQYF.

This chain joins TRBV19 and TRBJ1-4; no clear D. Trimming pared 7 bases from V and 7 bases from J, leaving 19 bases between. Germline CDR1 and CDR2: LNHDA and SQIVND (reference sequence). This CDR3 has 15 residues. CDR3: CASTYARSRGEKLFF. The CDR3 nucleotides are TGTGCCAGTACCTACGCCCGAAGCCGCGGTGAAAAACTGTTTTTT. Full variable domain (remainder filled in from reference TRBV19 and TRBJ1-4): DGGITQSPKYLFRKEGQNVTLSCEQNLNHDAMYWYRQDPGQGLRLIYYSQIVNDFQKGDIAEGYSVSREKKESFPLTVTSAQKNPTAFYLCASTYARSRGEKLFFGSGTQLSVL.

The chain recombines TRBV3-1 (or the pseudogene TRBV3-2) with TRBJ2-5; 15 bases fit TRBD2. The CDR3 covers 17 residues. After removal of 5 bases from V and 4 bases from J, the junction contained 8 bases not matched to a gene. The V gene's germline CDR1 is LGHDT and CDR2 YNNKEL (reference sequence). In DNA, the CDR3 is TGTGCCAGCAGCTGGGGACTAGCGGGAGGTGTGGGAGAGACCCAGTACTTC. This codes for CASSWGLAGGVGETQYF.

The chain has TRBV7-8 and TRBJ2-2; weak D call: TRBD2 (5 bases). The V gene lost 0 bases and the J gene lost 8 bases, with 25 bases spanning the gap. Germline lookup yields CDR1 SGHVS and CDR2 FQNEAQ. The CDR3 has 19 amino acids. CDR3 DNA: TGTGCCAGCAGCTTAGCGGCCCCCGACTCATACCGGAGGAGGGGGGAGCTGTTTTTT. Translation gives CASSLAAPDSYRRRGELFF.

This clone was counted many times. The chain combines TRBV28 with TRBJ1-6; TRBD1 aligns across 12 bases. Per the germline V gene, CDR1 is MDHEN and CDR2 is SYDVKM. J lost 9 bases, V lost 5 bases, and 5 bases had no gene match. The CDR3 runs to 15 residues. CDR3 amino acids: CASSPGGQGASPLHF. In nucleotides, the CDR3 is TGTGCCAGCAGTCCCGGGGGACAGGGGGCTTCACCCCTCCACTTT.

The gene calls are TRBV27 and TRBJ1-6; 9 nucleotides line up with TRBD1. This CDR3 is 18 amino acids long. Germline assignment: CDR1 MNHEY and CDR2 SMNVEV (reference sequence). Trimming at V came to 2 bases and at J to 5 bases, leaving 10 bases not matched to a gene. This chain's CDR3 is CASSLRTGVGVDNSPLHF. The CDR3 nucleotides are TGTGCCAGCAGTTTAAGGACAGGGGTGGGGGTTGATAATTCACCCCTCCACTTT.

V and J are TRBV9 and TRBJ2-7; TRBD1 matches at 8 bases. Germline V gene lookup returns CDR1 SGDLS and CDR2 YYNGEE. With V trimmed by 0 bases and J by 2 bases, 4 bases remained unmatched. The CDR3 has 15 residues. For the CDR3, the DNA is TGTGCCAGCAGCGTAGGACAGGGGATAGCCTACGAGCAGTACTTC. This gives the protein CASSVGQGIAYEQYF.

This clone was observed a few times. The gene calls are TRBV2 and TRBJ1-2; D gene unclear. Germline V gene sequence: CDR1 SNHLY, CDR2 FYNNEI. Between the trimmed V and J ends, which lost 6 bases and 4 bases, there was a span of 18 bases. The CDR3 loop spans 15 amino acids. The CDR3 spells CASREGPNLGYGYTF. The CDR3 region has the DNA TGTGCCAGCAGGGAGGGCCCAAATTTGGGCTATGGCTACACCTTC. The full variable domain, completed using reference TRBV2 and TRBJ1-2, is EPEVTQTPSHQVTQMGQEVILRCVPISNHLYFYWYRQILGQKVEFLVSFYNNEISEKSEIFDDQFSVERPDGSNFTLKIRSTKLEDSAMYFCASREGPNLGYGYTFGSGTRLTVV.

The rearrangement joins TRBV6-2 or TRBV6-3 to TRBJ2-3, with 12 bases identical to TRBD2. V lost 3 bases and J lost 5; bases outside the gene matches: 9. Germline V gene sequence: CDR1 MNHEY, CDR2 SVGEGT. CDR3 length: 17 residues. CDR3 sequence: CASSYLLAGGIGDTQYF. DNA for the CDR3: TGTGCCAGCAGTTATCTTCTAGCGGGAGGGATTGGAGATACGCAGTATTTT.

This chain links TRBV6-6 with TRBJ1-6; 7 nucleotides agree with TRBD1. In germline, CDR1 is MNHNY, CDR2 SVGAGI (reference sequence). CDR3 length: 14 residues. Trimming cost V 4 bases and J 9 bases; bases outside gene matches: 6. The CDR3 sequence is CASSSRTGGSPLHF. CDR3 coding DNA: TGTGCCAGCAGTTCGCGGACAGGAGGTTCACCCCTCCACTTT.

This sequence joins TRBV6-1 and TRBJ1-5; D not resolved. Looked up from germline, CDR1 is MNHNS and CDR2 is SASEGT. The V end was cut by 0 bases, the J end by 1 base, with 10 bases between. CDR3 length: 16 amino acids. The CDR3 DNA follows: TGTGCCAGCAGTGAAGCGAAAGCTATCAGCAATCAGCCCCAGCATTTT. It specifies CASSEAKAISNQPQHF.

As for this clone: Its ends do not fully match the called genes, so a read error is possible. The rearrangement joins TRBV19 to TRBJ1-2, with 11 bases aligning to TRBD1. The CDR3 contains 17 residues. Germline V gene lookup returns CDR1 LNHDA and CDR2 SQIVND (reference sequence). The CDR3 reads CASSIELIPGQGGSRNF. DNA of the CDR3: TGTGCCAGTAGTATCGAATTAATTCCGGGACAGGGGGGAAGCCGAAACTTC.

V usage is TRBV6-5 and J usage is TRBJ1-6; no clear D gene. The CDR3 is made up of 14 amino acids. Per germline, CDR1 MNHEY and CDR2 SVGAGI. The ends were cut back, 6 bases at V and 11 bases at J, with 17 bases in the middle. CDR3 loop: CASSRTVMPTPLHF. The CDR3, as DNA: TGTGCCAGCAGCAGGACTGTTATGCCTACACCCCTCCACTTT.

The chain combines TRBV5-5 with TRBJ2-7, with 9 bases aligning to TRBD1. With V trimmed by 3 bases and J by 1 base, 2 bases remained unmatched. The CDR3 runs to 14 residues. Per the germline V gene, CDR1 is SGHKS and CDR2 is YYEKEE (reference sequence). CDR3 sequence: CASSSGTGSYEQYF. The CDR3 DNA follows: TGTGCCAGCAGCTCCGGGACAGGGTCCTACGAGCAGTACTTC.